A selection of T cell receptor beta chains follows, all from one sample in a study of T-cell reconstitution after alpha-beta-depleted transplantation in children. TCRdb re-analysed the PCR reads in MiXCR, keeping a single row per CDR3 protein. This repertoire shows hundreds of thousands of distinct CDR3 sequences, about 18% found once; its top ten account for around 3.3%. Sample: PBMCs from the stem cell graft donor, taken from the stem cell graft. These receptors were obtained from a human donor who donated a stem cell graft to a child with acute lymphoblastic leukemia. The conserved cysteine and the conserved F or W are not part of the CDR3 here. A D gene is named only where the DNA matches it firmly.

TRBD1,TRBV5-1,TRBJ1-1,ASSSSGTGAVAF
-,TRBV6-5,TRBJ1-5,ASNSYGQPQH
TRBD2,TRBV7-9,TRBJ2-7,ASSLGTSVYEQY
TRBD2,TRBV27,TRBJ2-7,ASSHPWTSGHEQY
TRBD2,TRBV12-3/TRBV12-4,TRBJ2-3,ASSFPSGRAADTQY
-,TRBV5-5,TRBJ2-1,ASSLPWGGASNEQF
-,TRBV4-1,TRBJ1-1,ASTPILDPLGVTEAF
-,TRBV4-1,TRBJ2-1,ASSQVGRANYNEQF
TRBD1,TRBV10-3,TRBJ2-5,AISDPPRGRLQETQY
TRBD2,TRBV10-3,TRBJ2-7,AISVGTSGLYEQY
-,TRBV20-1,TRBJ1-4,SARVRVFCEKLF
-,TRBV9,TRBJ1-3,ASSAEPVWGSGAEDTIY
-,TRBV5-1,TRBJ1-3,ASSAQTSGNTIY
TRBD1,TRBV5-1,TRBJ2-1,ASRATGGVSYNEQF
-,TRBV12-3/TRBV12-4,TRBJ1-6,ASSLTPNSPLH
-,TRBV6-5,TRBJ1-1,ASSYSGVNTEAF
TRBD2,TRBV15,TRBJ2-7,ATSRDSASGVY
TRBD2,TRBV4-1,TRBJ2-1,ASSQVGAGGPKYNEQF
-,TRBV6-2/TRBV6-3,TRBJ2-1,ASRARLVAYNEQF
TRBD1,TRBV27,TRBJ1-2,ASSRQGGGYT
-,TRBV7-9,TRBJ1-1,ASIGSGALNTEAF
-,TRBV5-1,TRBJ2-1,ASSQQASNNEQF
TRBD2,TRBV2,TRBJ2-5,ASTGGLAGVGETQY
-,TRBV5-6,TRBJ2-1,ASSLGKLRYNEQF
-,TRBV6-1,TRBJ2-7,ASVSRPGQRGGEQY
TRBD2,TRBV5-1,TRBJ2-7,ASSSPSGISYEQY
-,TRBV5-1,TRBJ2-2,ASSYDGTGELF
TRBD1,TRBV20-1,TRBJ2-5,SAISGQGAETQY
-,TRBV29-1,TRBJ2-7,SVELAGEPLGQY
TRBD1,TRBV7-9,TRBJ2-1,ASSRQGARSYNEQF
-,TRBV6-1,TRBJ2-1,ASSPGIGSGPYNEQF
-,TRBV29-1,TRBJ2-7,SVVNRDYYEQY